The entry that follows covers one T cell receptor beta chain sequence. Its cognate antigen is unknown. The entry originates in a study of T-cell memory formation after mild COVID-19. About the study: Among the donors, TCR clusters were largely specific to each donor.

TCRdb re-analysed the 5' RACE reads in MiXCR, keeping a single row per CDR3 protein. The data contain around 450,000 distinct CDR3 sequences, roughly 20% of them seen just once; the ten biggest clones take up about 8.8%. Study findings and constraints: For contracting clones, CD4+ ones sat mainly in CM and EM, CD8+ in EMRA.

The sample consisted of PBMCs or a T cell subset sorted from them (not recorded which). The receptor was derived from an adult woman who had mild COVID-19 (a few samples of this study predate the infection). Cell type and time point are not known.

CDR3 protein: CAVRGSDYEQYF. In DNA form, the CDR3 reads TGTGCCGTCCGCGGCAGTGACTACGAGCAGTACTTC. V and J are TRBV28 and TRBJ2-7; D ambiguous. The CDR3 loop spans 12 amino acids. Germline V gene lookup returns CDR1 MDHEN and CDR2 SYDVKM. V shed 11 bases and J shed 3 bases, with 14 bases lying between them.